These 7 T cell receptor beta chains came from one sample sequenced in a study of T cell responses to AZD1222 COVID-19 vaccine (TCRdb year 2021). The library relied on the immunoSEQ multiplex PCR assay. The immuneACCESS repertoire file appears here via TCRdb, limited to in-frame rearrangements. These files lack a portion of the clones; in checked studies, under half of the deficit traces to unresolved V genes, and the cause of the others is not known. Present in this sample are approximately 90,000 clones, roughly 88% of which were seen just once. The top ten constitute 16% of the sample. What this sample's time point label stands for: baseline before first vaccination. Sequenced material: peripheral blood, taken on day 0 of AZD1222 vaccination. All receptors come from an adult in good health.

The chain combines TRBV6-5 with TRBJ2-7, with 12 bases matching TRBD2. CDR3 length: 14 amino acids. The germline V gene encodes CDR1 MNHEY and CDR2 SVGAGI. The V gene end was trimmed by 4 bases and the J gene end by 4 bases; junction bases not matched to a gene: 2. CDR3 sequence: CASSLTSGRYEQYF. DNA for the CDR3: TGTGCCAGCAGTTTGACTAGCGGGAGATACGAGCAGTACTTC.

This sequence joins TRBV30 and TRBJ2-1, with 10 positions matching TRBD2. CDR1 is GTSNPN, CDR2 SVGIG, per germline (reference sequence). The CDR3 sequence is 17 residues long. V was clipped by 4 bases and J by 7 bases; unmatched bases: 16. The DNA for the CDR3 is TGTGCCTGGACCCCCTTCCCGAGCGGGGGGGTTTATAATGAGCAGTTCTTC. It specifies CAWTPFPSGGVYNEQFF.

This clone was detected only once. The rearrangement joins TRBV7-8 to TRBJ1-5; TRBD1 matches 9 bases. This CDR3 region has 16 residues. The germline gives CDR1 SGHVS, CDR2 FQNEAQ. Germline trimming cut 5 bases from V and 7 bases from J; bases unmatched to any gene: 12. The CDR3: CASSRKQGAVGQPQHF. CDR3 coding DNA: TGTGCCAGCAGCCGGAAACAGGGGGCGGTAGGGCAGCCCCAGCATTTT.

This clone was recorded only once. The gene calls are TRBV29-1 and TRBJ1-5; possibly TRBD1 for D (6 bases). The CDR3 has 15 amino acids. V lost 4 bases to trimming and J lost 4 bases, with 17 bases between them. Germline V gives CDR1 SQVTM, CDR2 ANQGSEA. This CDR3 reads CSVGVTGSNNQPQHF. As DNA, the CDR3 is TGCAGCGTTGGGGTAACAGGGAGCAATAATCAGCCCCAGCATTTT.

The chain employs TRBV5-1 and TRBJ1-1; 7 positions match TRBD1. Germline lookup yields CDR1 SGHRS and CDR2 YFSETQ. V was pared by 4 bases and J by 0 bases, with 6 bases of the junction left unmatched. The CDR3 covers 15 residues. The CDR3 region is CASSIPGQLNTEAFF. The CDR3 DNA reads TGCGCCAGCAGCATTCCGGGACAGTTGAACACTGAAGCTTTCTTT.

The gene calls are TRBV5-4 and TRBJ2-3, with 11 bases that match TRBD2. The CDR3 spans 16 residues. V was pared by 4 bases and J by 5 bases, with 9 bases of the junction left unmatched. Germline CDR1 is SGHNT and CDR2 is YYREEE (reference sequence). CDR3 in DNA: TGTGCCAGCAGCGGGGGGCTAGCGGGAGGAATAGATACGCAGTATTTT. Encoded protein: CASSGGLAGGIDTQYF.

The chain employs TRBV6-6 and TRBJ2-6; 11 nucleotides match TRBD1. This CDR3 has 17 residues. Unmatched junction bases numbered 5, after V lost 5 bases and J lost 2 bases. The germline V gene encodes CDR1 MNHNY and CDR2 SVGAGI (reference sequence). CDR3 loop: CASSPRTGGTGANVLTF. The CDR3 bases are TGTGCCAGCAGTCCCCGGACAGGGGGCACTGGGGCCAACGTCCTGACTTTC.